This T cell receptor beta chain appears in the sequencing data of a study of patients and donors after allogeneic stem cell transplantation. One entry per CDR3 protein, called by TCRdb with MiXCR from the RT-PCR reads. This sample carries approximately 410,000 distinct CDR3 sequences, more than 15% of them seen once, and the ten largest clones take 7.2%. This clonotype was observed a handful of times. The sequencing input was blood, either unsorted or a sorted T cell fraction (not recorded which). This clonotype was sampled from a human donor who was either an allogeneic HSCT recipient or a stem cell or donor lymphocyte infusion donor (not recorded which). It is not recorded whose cells these are; they may come from a transplant donor.

The CDR3 region has the DNA TGTGCCACCAGTGAACGGACGCTCCTCAATGAGCAGTTCTTC. Its translation: CATSERTLLNEQFF. The rearrangement joins TRBV24-1 to TRBJ2-1; no clear D gene. The CDR3 extends over 14 amino acids. CDR1 and CDR2 (germline): KGHDR, SFDVKD. Trimming left V 4 bases short and J 6 bases short, with 12 bases between.